This T cell receptor (beta chain) was sequenced for a study of shared clonotypes between healthy human individuals. Study conclusions and caveats: The generation probabilities recorded for non-shared clonotypes fell below those of clonotypes shared by all four donors.

Every one of the donors was a Caucasian adult that lived in Nashville, Tennessee. Regarding this clone: Its specificity is not known. The same CDR3 can be traced to other DNA sequences in this sample.

The CDR3 length is 15 residues. With 0 bases removed from V and 0 bases from J, the gap between germline ends came to 10 bases. Germline CDR1 reads SGHRS; CDR2 reads YFSETQ. As processed by the authors: ImmunoSEQ output held junction-only sequences without quality scores, so filtering differed. Repertoires were generated with immunoSEQ multiplex PCR, while TCRdb's copy carries only in-frame clones and drops some. The V and J calls and clone size come from that table; D and trimming were worked out from the DNA. This sample has roughly 2.2 million clones, with 80% to 95% found just once. Sequencing input: naive CD4+ T cells from PBMCs. Subset reported: CD45RA+ positively selected. The V and J genes are TRBV5-1 and TRBJ2-7; D is perhaps TRBD1 or TRBD2 (6 bases each). The receptor comes from a man aged 18 to 29 in good health. Some clones in this sample may be carry-over from other donors' samples. Written as DNA, the CDR3 is TGCGCCAGCAGCTTGGGGGGGGCCCTCTCCTACGAGCAGTACTTC. This gives the protein CASSLGGALSYEQYF.